This TCR beta chain was sequenced during a study of blood T cell repertoires in COVID-19. Study overall: COVID-19 samples, acute and convalescent, were from the United States, Italy and Spain.

How the authors handled the data: Reference gene primer amplification yielded estimated nucleated cell counts. Profiling relied on immunoSEQ multiplex PCR, and the TCRdb table lists in-frame clones only, not all of them. The V and J calls and clone size were taken over from that table, and D and trimming were inferred from the DNA. The sample holds 350,000 to 550,000 clones; 70% to 90% are singletons and the top ten take almost 2%. V dropped 0 bases and J dropped 6; count of bases not matched to a gene: 3. Germline V gene lookup returns CDR1 SGHNT and CDR2 YYREEE (reference sequence). The CDR3 totals 14 residues. The age range of participants was about 18 to 89 years, with residence in about 25 US areas. In assigning cohorts, the study relied on participant-reported clinical history. This clone has a handful of counts.

The chain has TRBV5-4 and TRBJ2-3, with 8 bases that match TRBD1. The specimen sequenced was PBMCs or T cells enriched from blood (not recorded which). The receptor was isolated from a woman aged 18-29 years with acute COVID-19. This chain's CDR3 is CASSLAGGWDTQYF. The CDR3 DNA sequence: TGTGCCAGCAGCTTGGCAGGGGGCTGGGATACGCAGTATTTT. The whole variable domain, remainder taken from reference TRBV5-4 and TRBJ2-3, is ETGVTQSPTHLIKTRGQQVTLRCSSQSGHNTVSWYQQALGQGPQFIFQYYREEENGRGNFPPRFSGLQFPNYSSELNVNALELDDSALYLCASSLAGGWDTQYFGPGTRLTVL.